This T cell receptor beta chain comes out of a study of beta chain features in type 1 diabetes. Findings and limits, study-wide: Among all four CD4+ subsets, Type 1 diabetes patients had TCRB CDR3s that were moderately but significantly shorter. Researchers reported that naive, central memory and Treg TCRB repertoires appeared more similar in patients than in healthy donors.

This CDR3 region has 14 residues. Germline V lookup: CDR1 SQVTM, CDR2 ANQGSEA. V dropped 6 bases and J dropped 4; count of bases not matched to a gene: 6. As concerns this clone: What it recognizes is unknown.

Only one heparinised blood draw was taken per donor, and its volume averaged approximately 120 mL. The sequenced template was cDNA made from the entire isolated RNA. The repertoire was sequenced with immunoSEQ multiplex PCR; TCRdb's copy has only in-frame clones and lacks some. The sample consists of a few hundred thousand clones, roughly 30% of them appearing once. Sequenced input: central memory CD4+ T cells from blood. This TCR was sampled from a man younger than 40 in good health. V is TRBV29-1 and J is TRBJ2-7, with 13 bases identical to TRBD2. CDR3 sequence reads: CSVLLAGGLYEQYF. The CDR3 region has the DNA TGCAGCGTCTTACTAGCGGGAGGGCTGTACGAGCAGTACTTC.